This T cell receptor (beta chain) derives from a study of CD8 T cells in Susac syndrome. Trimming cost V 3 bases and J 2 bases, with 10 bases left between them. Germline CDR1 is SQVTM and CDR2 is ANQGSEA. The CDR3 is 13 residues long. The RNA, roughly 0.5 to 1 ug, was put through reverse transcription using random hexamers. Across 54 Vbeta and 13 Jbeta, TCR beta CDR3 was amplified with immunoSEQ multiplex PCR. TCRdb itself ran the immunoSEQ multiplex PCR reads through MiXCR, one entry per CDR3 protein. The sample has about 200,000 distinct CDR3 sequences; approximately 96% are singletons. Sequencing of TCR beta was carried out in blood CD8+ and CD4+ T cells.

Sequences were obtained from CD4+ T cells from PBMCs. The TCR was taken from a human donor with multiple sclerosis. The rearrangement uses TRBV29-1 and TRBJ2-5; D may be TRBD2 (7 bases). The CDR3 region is CSVERGRQETQYF. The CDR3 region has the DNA TGCAGCGTTGAGCGGGGGCGGCAAGAGACCCAGTACTTC.